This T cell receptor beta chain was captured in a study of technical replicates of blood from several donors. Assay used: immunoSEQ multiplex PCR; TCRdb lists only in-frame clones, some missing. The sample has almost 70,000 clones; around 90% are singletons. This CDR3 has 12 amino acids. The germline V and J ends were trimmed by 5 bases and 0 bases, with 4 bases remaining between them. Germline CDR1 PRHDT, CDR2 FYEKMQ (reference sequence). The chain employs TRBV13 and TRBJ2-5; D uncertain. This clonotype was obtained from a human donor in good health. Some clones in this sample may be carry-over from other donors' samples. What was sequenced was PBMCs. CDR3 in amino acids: CASSRYQETQYF. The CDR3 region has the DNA TGTGCCAGCAGCCGGTACCAAGAGACCCAGTACTTC.